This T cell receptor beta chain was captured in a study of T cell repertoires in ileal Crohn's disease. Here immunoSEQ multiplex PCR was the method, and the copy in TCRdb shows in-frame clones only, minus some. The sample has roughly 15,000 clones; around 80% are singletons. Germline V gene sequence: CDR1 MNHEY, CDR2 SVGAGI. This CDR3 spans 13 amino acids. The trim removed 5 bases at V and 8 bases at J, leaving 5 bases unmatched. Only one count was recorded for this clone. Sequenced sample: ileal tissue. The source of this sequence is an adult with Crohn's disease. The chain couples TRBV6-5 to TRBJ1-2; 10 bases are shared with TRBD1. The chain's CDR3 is CASSDLTGGGYTF. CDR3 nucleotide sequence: TGTGCCAGCAGTGATTTGACAGGGGGCGGCTACACCTTC.